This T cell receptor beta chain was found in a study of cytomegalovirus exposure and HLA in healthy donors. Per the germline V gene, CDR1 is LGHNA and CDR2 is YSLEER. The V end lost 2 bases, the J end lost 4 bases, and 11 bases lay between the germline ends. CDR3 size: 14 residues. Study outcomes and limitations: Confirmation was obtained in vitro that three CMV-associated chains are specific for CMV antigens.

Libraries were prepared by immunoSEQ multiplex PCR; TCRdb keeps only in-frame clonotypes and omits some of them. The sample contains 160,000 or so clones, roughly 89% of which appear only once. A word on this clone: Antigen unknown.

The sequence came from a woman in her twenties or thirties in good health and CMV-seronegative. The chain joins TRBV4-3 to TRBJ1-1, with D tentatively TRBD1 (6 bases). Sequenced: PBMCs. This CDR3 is CASSQFTGSTEAFF. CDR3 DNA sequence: TGCGCCAGCAGCCAATTTACAGGGAGCACTGAAGCTTTCTTT.